The 11 T cell receptor beta chains listed next were all sequenced from one sample in a study of CD8+CD57+ T cells in acquired aplastic anemia. Genomic DNA provided the template from which TCR beta VDJ and CDR3 profiles were obtained. One entry per CDR3 protein results from TCRdb running MiXCR on the reads. The repertoire holds 150,000 to 200,000 distinct CDR3 sequences, with less than 50% as singletons. Sequencing was done on patients that had shown CD8+CD57+ cell expansion by flow cytometry. Input material: sorted CD4+, CD8+, or CD8+CD57+ T cells (not recorded which) from PBMCs. These receptors were taken from a human donor with aplastic anemia.

This chain's CDR3 is CASTDRPNYGYTF. The CDR3, as DNA: TGTGCCAGCACGGACAGGCCTAACTATGGCTACACCTTC. This chain links TRBV7-2 with TRBJ1-2; 7 bases are shared with TRBD1. The length of the CDR3 is 13 residues. V was clipped by 7 bases and J by 0 bases; unmatched bases: 2. Germline V lookup: CDR1 SGHTA, CDR2 FQGNSA.

For this clonotype: This may be a read error, as it is one base from a much larger clone. DNA for the CDR3: TGTGCCAGCAGCCAAGTGGGGGGATTCTCCTACGAGCAGTACGTC. Translating it yields CASSQVGGFSYEQYV. The J gene is TRBJ2-7, the V gene TRBV14; a weak D match, TRBD2 (6 bases). The CDR3 runs 15 residues. Deletions cut 1 base from V and 0 bases from J, with 10 bases between. Germline V gene lookup returns CDR1 SGHDN and CDR2 FVKESK.

The chain employs TRBV2 and TRBJ1-5; TRBD1 is a possible D gene (6 bases). The CDR3 is 14 residues long. Trimming stripped 2 bases from V and 6 bases from J, with 11 bases between. In germline, CDR1 is SNHLY, CDR2 FYNNEI. The CDR3 coding sequence is TGTGCCAGCAGTGAAACAGGGAATATTCAGCCCCAGCATTTT. Encoded protein: CASSETGNIQPQHF.

The gene calls are TRBV15 and TRBJ2-2; D might be TRBD1 (5 bases). CDR3 length: 13 amino acids. Germline values: CDR1 LNHNV, CDR2 YYDKDF (reference sequence). With 5 bases removed from V and 6 bases from J, the gap between germline ends came to 10 bases. The CDR3 reads CATSETQAGELFF. The CDR3 nucleotides read TGTGCCACCAGCGAAACACAGGCCGGGGAGCTGTTTTTT.

This clonotype has just a few counts. This may be a read error: a much more frequent sequence differs by one nucleotide. As DNA, the CDR3 is TGTGCCAGCAGCCAGGGACAGGGGACGTTCGATGAGCAGTTCTTC. Protein: CASSQGQGTFDEQFF. The rearrangement links TRBV7-8 to TRBJ2-1, with 10 bases fitting TRBD1. This CDR3 is 15 amino acids long. The ends lost 5 bases at V and 8 bases at J; junction bases unmatched: 9. The germline V gene encodes CDR1 SGHVS and CDR2 FQNEAQ. The full variable domain, its missing parts supplied by reference TRBV7-8 and TRBJ2-1, is GAGVSQSPRYKVAKRGQDVALRCDPISGHVSLFWYQQALGQGPEFLTYFQNEAQLDKSGLPSDRFFAERPEGSVSTLKIQRTQQEDSAVYLCASSQGQGTFDEQFFGPGTRLTVL.

Note on this clonotype: One end of the junction does not line up with germline, which may come from a read error. The chain uses TRBV15 and TRBJ1-6; D is perhaps TRBD1 (5 bases). Germline V CDR1 and CDR2: LNHNV, YYDKDF (reference sequence). The CDR3 is 16 residues long. The DNA for the CDR3 is TGTGCCACCAGCAGAGGTTCGCCAGGGTGTGATTCACCCCTCCACTTC. Translation: CATSRGSPGCDSPLHF.

The rearrangement links TRBV5-1 to TRBJ2-7; 8 bases are shared with TRBD1. CDR1 SGHRS and CDR2 YFSETQ come from the germline V gene. The CDR3 contains 15 residues. The trim removed 3 bases at V and 4 bases at J, leaving 9 bases unmatched. The CDR3 DNA reads as TGCGCCAGCAGCTCCCGGACAGGGTTATTGTACGAGCAGTACTTC. Translated: CASSSRTGLLYEQYF.

V gene TRBV24-1 combines with J gene TRBJ1-1; possibly TRBD1 for D (5 bases). V dropped 5 bases and J dropped 4 bases, with 10 bases sitting between them. The germline gives CDR1 KGHDR, CDR2 SFDVKD. The CDR3 totals 13 residues. The CDR3 DNA sequence: TGTGCCACCAGTGCGGTGGGGGGCACTGAAGCTTTCTTT. Protein product: CATSAVGGTEAFF.

In its sample, this clonotype was seen a few times. The chain carries TRBV29-1 and TRBJ1-2; D might be TRBD1 (5 bases). Germline V CDR1 and CDR2: SQVTM, ANQGSEA. V lost 3 bases and J 6 bases, leaving 11 bases between the germline ends. The CDR3 totals 12 residues. As DNA, the CDR3 is TGCAGCGTTGATCCCGGGGCGGATGGCTACACCTTC. Protein: CSVDPGADGYTF.

The gene calls are TRBV19 and TRBJ1-2; TRBD1 agrees at 7 bases. Looked up from germline, CDR1 is LNHDA and CDR2 is SQIVND (reference sequence). Trimming removed 1 base from V and 8 bases from J; junction bases left unmatched: 4. The CDR3 loop spans 13 amino acids. The CDR3: CASSIGQGTGYTF. The CDR3 DNA is TGTGCCAGTAGTATAGGACAGGGTACGGGCTACACCTTC.

The genes are TRBV29-1 and TRBJ1-1; 7 nucleotides align to TRBD1. CDR1 and CDR2 from the germline V gene are SQVTM and ANQGSEA. V was clipped by 4 bases and J by 1 base; unmatched bases: 3. The CDR3 is 13 amino acids. CDR3 amino acids: CSVARDRNTEAFF. The CDR3 nucleotides are TGCAGCGTTGCGAGGGACAGGAACACTGAAGCTTTCTTT.